This TCR beta chain was sequenced during a study of cytomegalovirus exposure and HLA in healthy donors. Whereas donors were nominally healthy upon sampling, unrecorded immune exposures were probable. In the PCR, 60 Vbeta and 13 Jbeta primers were used. Profiled with immunoSEQ multiplex PCR; TCRdb holds only in-frame clones, not every one. The table shows roughly 43,000 clones, with about 72% occurring only once. This TCR came from a man aged 25 to 40 in good health and CMV-seronegative. Input material: PBMCs.

The CDR3 DNA reads as TGCAGCGTCGTGAAGATTGGGATCGAGGGTGAAAAACTGTTTTTT. This gives the protein CSVVKIGIEGEKLFF. V and J are TRBV29-1 and TRBJ1-4; D not resolved. V lost 6 bases and J lost 7, with 21 bases in between. Per germline, CDR1 SQVTM and CDR2 ANQGSEA. This CDR3 comprises 15 residues.